Below, 5 T cell receptor beta chains from the same sample are listed, as sequenced in a study of graft-versus-host responses after intestinal transplantation. These TCRs' antigens remain unknown. The data were produced by immunoSEQ multiplex PCR, yet TCRdb's version contains in-frame clones alone and is incomplete. The table shows some 90,000 clones, with roughly 90% occurring only once. This specimen was unstimulated CD4+ T cells sorted from spleen or lymph node cells, taken before intestinal transplant. The receptor set was obtained from a human donor who received an intestinal transplant.

This clone has just one count. The V and J genes are TRBV6-5 and TRBJ1-1; a weak D match, TRBD1 (5 bases). Germline V gives CDR1 MNHEY, CDR2 SVGAGI. The CDR3 sequence is 12 residues long. Trimming removed 6 bases from V and 5 bases from J, with 10 bases in between. CDR3 residues: CASSPGGTEAFF. Written as DNA, the CDR3 is TGTGCCAGCAGCCCTGGGGGGACTGAAGCTTTCTTT.

The chain carries TRBV2 and TRBJ2-2, with 9 bases identical to TRBD1. The CDR3 is 14 amino acids. V lost 2 bases, J lost 6 bases, and 1 base stayed unmatched. CDR1 is SNHLY, CDR2 FYNNEI, per germline. Here the CDR3 reads CASSERTGAGELFF. The CDR3 DNA is TGTGCCAGCAGTGAAAGGACAGGGGCCGGGGAGCTGTTTTTT.

The chain links TRBV10-1 to TRBJ2-3; D possibly corresponds to TRBD1 (6 bases). Trimming pared 2 bases from V and 0 bases from J, leaving 6 bases between. The CDR3 extends over 14 amino acids. CDR1 is WNHNN and CDR2 is SYGVQD in the germline V gene (reference sequence). The CDR3 reads CASSEGGSTDTQYF. The CDR3 DNA sequence: TGCGCCAGCAGTGAGGGGGGCAGCACAGATACGCAGTATTTT.

The rearrangement links TRBV10-3 to TRBJ1-1, with D tentatively TRBD1 (5 bases). V was trimmed by 4 bases and J by 5 bases, leaving 17 bases between them. CDR3 length: 15 residues. The V gene's germline CDR1 is ENHRY and CDR2 SYGVKD. The CDR3 DNA follows: TGTGCCATCAGTGGAGGTTGGGGGGGTGGGACTGAAGCTTTCTTT. Translated: CAISGGWGGGTEAFF.

The J gene is TRBJ2-3, the V gene TRBV10-3; TRBD1 might be the D (7 bases). Germline CDR1 reads ENHRY; CDR2 reads SYGVKD. The V and J ends lost 10 bases and 3 bases respectively, with 20 bases between them. This CDR3 has 15 amino acids. CDR3 region: CASSSRGEQTDTQYF. The DNA of the CDR3 is TGTGCCAGCAGCAGCAGGGGGGAGCAGACAGATACGCAGTATTTT.